This TCR beta chain was obtained from a study of cytomegalovirus exposure and HLA in healthy donors. At the level of the study: Among 150 million to 200 million T cells, an earlier analysis found around 100 million unique TCR beta sequences.

Samples came from healthy bone marrow donors. The junction had 6 bases not matched to a gene; V was cut back by 5 bases and J by 3 bases. This CDR3 region has 14 residues. Germline assignment: CDR1 SGHNT and CDR2 YENEEA. It was with 60 Vbeta and 13 Jbeta primers that the PCR ran. Method: immunoSEQ multiplex PCR; TCRdb's copy keeps in-frame clones and lacks some. Seen here are 150,000 to 160,000 clones, about three quarters observed once, and the top ten hold 4% to 4.5%. The chain carries TRBV11-3 and TRBJ1-1; 7 nucleotides align to TRBD1. The receptor was derived from a woman aged 40 to 50 in good health and CMV-seronegative. Material: PBMCs. In DNA form, the CDR3 reads TGTGCCAGCAGCACGGGACAGCCTTACACTGAAGCTTTCTTT. Protein product: CASSTGQPYTEAFF.